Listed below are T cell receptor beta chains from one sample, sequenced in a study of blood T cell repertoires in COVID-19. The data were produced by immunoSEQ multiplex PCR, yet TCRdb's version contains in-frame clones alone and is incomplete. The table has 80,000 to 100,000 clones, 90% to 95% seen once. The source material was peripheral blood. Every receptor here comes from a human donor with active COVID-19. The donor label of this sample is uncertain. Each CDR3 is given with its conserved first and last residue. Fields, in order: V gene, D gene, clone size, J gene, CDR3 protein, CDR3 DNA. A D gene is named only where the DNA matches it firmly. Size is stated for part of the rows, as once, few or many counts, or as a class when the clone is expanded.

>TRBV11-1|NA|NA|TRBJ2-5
CASSYKETQYF
TGTGCCAGCAGCTACAAAGAGACCCAGTACTTC
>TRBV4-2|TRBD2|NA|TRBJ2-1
CASSQGLGLAGGNEQFF
TGTGCCAGCAGCCAAGGATTAGGATTAGCGGGGGGCAATGAGCAGTTCTTC
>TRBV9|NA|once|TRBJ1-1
CASSPVGGVIAFF
TGTGCCAGCAGCCCGGTGGGAGGGGTAATCGCTTTCTTT
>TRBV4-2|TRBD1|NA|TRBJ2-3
CASSQINRPTGGTSTDTQYF
TGTGCCAGCAGCCAAATTAATCGTCCAACAGGGGGCACGAGCACAGATACGCAGTATTTT
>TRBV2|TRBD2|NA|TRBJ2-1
CASSAGTSNEQFF
TGTGCCAGCAGTGCCGGGACTAGCAATGAGCAGTTCTTC
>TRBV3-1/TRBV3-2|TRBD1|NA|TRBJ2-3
CASSQLSGTGVADTQYF
TGTGCCAGCAGCCAGTTATCCGGGACAGGGGTCGCAGATACGCAGTATTTT
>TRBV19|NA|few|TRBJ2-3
CASSGQYTDTQYF
TGTGCCAGTAGTGGGCAGTACACAGATACGCAGTATTTT
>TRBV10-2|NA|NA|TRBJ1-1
CASSGRGNTEAFF
TGCGCCAGCAGTGGAAGGGGGAACACTGAAGCTTTCTTT
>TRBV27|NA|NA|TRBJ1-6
CASRDIGINSPLHF
TGTGCCAGCAGGGACATTGGGATAAATTCACCCCTCCACTTT
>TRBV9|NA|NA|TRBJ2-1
CASSVGRGAGEQFF
TGTGCCAGCAGCGTAGGTCGGGGGGCAGGGGAGCAGTTCTTC
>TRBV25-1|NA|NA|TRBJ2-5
CASSEFVGGQETQYF
TGTGCCAGCAGTGAATTTGTCGGGGGACAAGAGACCCAGTACTTC
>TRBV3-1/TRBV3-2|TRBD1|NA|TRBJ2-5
CASSIGQGQETQYF
TGTGCCAGCAGCATCGGACAGGGACAAGAGACCCAGTACTTC
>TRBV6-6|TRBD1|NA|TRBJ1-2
CASSTGTGESYGYTF
TGTGCCAGCAGCACCGGGACAGGGGAATCCTATGGCTACACCTTC
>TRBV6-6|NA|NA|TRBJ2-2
CASSRVKYRVSGELFF
TGTGCCAGCAGTCGAGTTAAATACAGGGTCTCCGGGGAGCTGTTTTTT
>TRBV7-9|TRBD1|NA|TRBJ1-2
CASSPWTGLLSYGYTF
TGTGCCAGCAGCCCATGGACAGGTCTTCTTTCCTATGGCTACACCTTC
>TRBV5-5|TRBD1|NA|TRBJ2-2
CASSRDSAFAGELFF
TGTGCCAGCAGCCGGGACAGCGCATTTGCCGGGGAGCTGTTTTTT
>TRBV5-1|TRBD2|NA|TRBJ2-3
CASSRHTGLAGSDTQYF
TGCGCCAGCAGTCGCCATACGGGACTAGCGGGATCAGATACGCAGTATTTT
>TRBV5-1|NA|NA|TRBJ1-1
CASKVEIATNTEAFF
TGCGCCAGCAAAGTCGAGATAGCGACTAACACTGAAGCTTTCTTT
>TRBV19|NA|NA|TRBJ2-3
CASSLGASTDTQYF
TGTGCCAGTAGTTTGGGGGCCAGCACAGATACGCAGTATTTT
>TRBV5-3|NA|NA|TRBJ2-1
CARSPGNGQGATGGFYNEQFF
TGTGCCAGAAGCCCAGGTAATGGACAGGGTGCAACCGGGGGGTTTTACAATGAGCAGTTCTTC